This TCR beta chain was captured by sequencing in a study of shared T cell receptors in the human thymus (dated by TCRdb to about 2021). Notes on the research overall: The study investigated the way shared, self-reactive T-cell receptor alpha chains are produced in the human thymus.

The method behind the library was the immunoSEQ multiplex PCR assay. TCRdb retrieved this table from immuneACCESS and kept in-frame rearrangements only. Not all clones are present; in checked studies, unresolved V genes account for under half, and no reason is known for the remainder. In all, the sample holds about 660,000 clones, and about 89% of those were seen once. The top ten clonotypes cover approximately 0.0097% of the sample. Remarks on this clone: Its antigen has not been determined. No base quality values were provided; no much bigger clone lies one nucleotide off.

In addition, the sample was reused for a study of human thymus T cells. The second paper states: Donors were immunologically healthy infants undergoing open corrective cardiac surgery for congenital heart defects in Finland. Thymus tissue was collected as surgical resects that were removed during corrective cardiac surgery. Usage of V and J gene segments appeared to be biased in both the thymic and the peripheral blood repertoires. The related research found that thymic TCR repertoires overlapped highly between unrelated individuals. The study used under 10 infant thymus samples plus four related peripheral blood samples to characterize TCR alpha and beta repertoires. Donor ages ranging from roughly 6 to 244 days were recorded, and six or seven male and a couple of female infants were included in the cohort. Thymocytes were mechanically released from the tissue and were stored as pellets of roughly 9-30 million cells at -70 degrees C. A QIAsymphony instrument was used to extract genomic DNA from frozen cell pellets. TCRB and TCRAD loci were amplified from a standardized quantity of quality-controlled genomic DNA using the immunoSEQ multiplex PCR assay. Amplicons spanned the V(D)J region at a length sufficient to cover the CDR3 and identify V and J genes. The commercial immunoSEQ service was used to sequence amplicons on an Illumina platform. Primer bias and sequencing errors were corrected using previously described methods, and TCRAD and TCRB definitions followed the IMGT database. The repertoires were analysed using immunoSEQ Analyzer 3.0 and VDJTools for basic statistics, V/J segment usage, diversity estimates, rarefaction and pairwise overlap. To estimate diversity, the Chao1, ChaoE, Efron-Thisted, Shannon and inverse Simpson indices were applied, and diversity was also estimated on datasets down-sampled to the smallest sample. Repertoire overlap was assessed by strict matching of CDR3 nucleotide sequence, V gene and J gene, and clustering was done by Jaccard-based multidimensional scaling. On average, thymus samples yielded roughly 770,000 unique TCRB clonotypes, whereas blood samples yielded approximately 84,000.

The sample taken for sequencing was thymocytes. This TCR derives from a boy less than two years old with a congenital heart defect. Donor details come from another sample of the same person, matched by shared clones.

CDR3 region: CATVGGYEQYF. The bases are TGTGCCACCGTGGGGGGTTACGAGCAGTACTTC. The sequence links TRBV6-1 to TRBJ2-7, with TRBD2 tentatively as D gene (6 bases match). V was cut back by 10 bases and J by 4 bases, leaving a gap of 11 bases between them. Reading the germline V gene gives CDR1 MNHNS and CDR2 SASEGT. From its cysteine to its phenylalanine, the CDR3 spans 11 amino acids. This entry keeps only the CDR3 DNA: 33 bases, framed from base 1.